The 19 T cell receptor beta chains in this list originate from one sample, sequenced in a study of CD8 T cells in Susac syndrome. After extraction with the RNeasy kit, about 0.45 to 1 ug of the RNA was reverse transcribed using random hexamers. Using its own MiXCR run on the immunoSEQ multiplex PCR reads, TCRdb lists one record per CDR3 protein. This table has around 79,000 distinct CDR3 sequences, 94% appearing once. Specimen: CD8+ T cells from PBMCs. These receptors all come from a human donor with Susac syndrome.

The chain joins TRBV6-1 to TRBJ2-7, with D possibly TRBD1 on 6 matching bases. CDR1 is MNHNS and CDR2 is SASEGT in the germline V gene. Between the trimmed V and J ends, which lost 11 bases and 6 bases, there was a span of 17 bases. The CDR3 is made up of 12 amino acids. This chain's CDR3 is CAGQTGHGEQYF. The CDR3 coding sequence is TGTGCCGGACAGACAGGACACGGCGAGCAGTACTTC.

This clonotype was detected a few times. The V and J genes are TRBV28 and TRBJ2-7, with D unresolved. The CDR3 contains 12 residues. V was cut by 1 base and J by 3 bases, with 4 bases left in between. The V gene's germline CDR1 is MDHEN and CDR2 SYDVKM. CDR3: CASSLYGYEQYF. CDR3 bases: TGTGCCAGCAGTTTATACGGCTACGAGCAGTACTTC.

V gene TRBV5-1 combines with J gene TRBJ2-5; possibly TRBD1 or TRBD2 for D (6 bases each). The germline CDR1 and CDR2 sequences are SGHRS and YFSETQ. The CDR3 is 16 amino acids. The V end was cut by 4 bases, the J end by 2 bases, with 18 bases between. The CDR3 DNA reads TGCGCCAGCAGCCCCGCGACAGGACTATTACAAGAGACCCAGTACTTC. It is translated as CASSPATGLLQETQYF.

The V and J genes are TRBV13 and TRBJ2-1; 7 positions match TRBD2. This CDR3 contains 12 residues. The germline gives CDR1 PRHDT, CDR2 FYEKMQ (reference sequence). Trimming took 3 bases from V and 8 from J; bases not matched to a gene: 1. The CDR3 reads CASSFGGDEQFF. Written as DNA, the CDR3 is TGTGCCAGCAGCTTTGGGGGGGATGAGCAGTTCTTC.

V usage is TRBV4-2 and J usage is TRBJ2-3; TRBD2 matches 11 bases. This CDR3 has 16 amino acids. V was pared by 3 bases and J by 1 base, with 3 bases of the junction left unmatched. The germline V gene has CDR1 LGHNA and CDR2 YNFKEQ. The CDR3 DNA reads as TGTGCCAGCAGCCACCAACTAGCGGGGGGCACAGATACGCAGTATTTT. It yields the protein CASSHQLAGGTDTQYF.

This chain joins TRBV9 and TRBJ2-3, with 13 nucleotides matching TRBD2. The V gene end was trimmed by 4 bases and the J gene end by 3 bases; junction bases not matched to a gene: 5. The CDR3 length is 16 residues. CDR1 is SGDLS and CDR2 is YYNGEE in the germline V gene. The CDR3 spells CASSSRTSGGTDTQYF. The DNA for the CDR3 is TGTGCCAGCAGCTCTCGGACTAGCGGGGGAACAGATACGCAGTATTTT.

The genes are TRBV9 and TRBJ2-1; D is unresolved. Germline CDR1 reads SGDLS; CDR2 reads YYNGEE. V was cut by 4 bases and J by 6 bases, with 14 bases left in between. CDR3 length: 14 amino acids. CDR3 loop: CASSPNRAPNEQFF. DNA for the CDR3: TGTGCCAGCAGCCCCAACCGGGCCCCCAATGAGCAGTTCTTC.

The rearrangement joins TRBV12-3 or TRBV12-4 to TRBJ1-1; the D gene is possibly TRBD1 (5 bases). Trimming cost V 6 bases and J 6 bases, with 11 bases left between them. This CDR3 spans 12 amino acids. In DNA form, the CDR3 reads TGTGCCAGCAGGGGGGGGTGGGCTGAAGCTTTCTTT. Protein sequence: CASRGGWAEAFF.

The chain has TRBV7-2 and TRBJ1-1; D remains ambiguous. The CDR3 runs 16 residues. Germline CDR1 is SGHTA and CDR2 is FQGNSA. V was cut by 2 bases and J by 1 base, with 14 bases left in between. The CDR3 coding sequence is TGTGCCAGCAGCTTACCACAGTCCCTCGGGAACACTGAAGCTTTCTTT. Translating gives CASSLPQSLGNTEAFF.

V and J are TRBV7-2 and TRBJ2-3; 13 bases match TRBD2. The V segment lost 7 bases and the J segment 5 bases; nucleotides outside the gene matches: 6. This CDR3 is 15 amino acids long. Per germline, CDR1 SGHTA and CDR2 FQGNSA. The DNA for the CDR3 is TGTGCCAGCACTGGACTAGCGGGGGTAGGAGATACGCAGTATTTT. Translated, it gives CASTGLAGVGDTQYF.

CDR3 residues: CASSFQASTYNEQFF. The CDR3 region has the DNA TGTGCCAGCAGTTTCCAAGCTAGTACCTACAATGAGCAGTTCTTC. This chain connects TRBV27 to TRBJ2-1; D gene ambiguous. The CDR3 is made up of 15 amino acids. The ends were cut back, 3 bases at V and 2 bases at J, with 11 bases in the middle. The germline CDR1 and CDR2 sequences are MNHEY and SMNVEV (reference sequence).

This clonotype came up once. V usage is TRBV7-8 and J usage is TRBJ2-4; possibly TRBD2 for D (6 bases). The CDR3 totals 18 residues. V lost 1 base, J lost 3 bases, and 19 bases lay in between. The germline CDR1 and CDR2 sequences are SGHVS and FQNEAQ. The CDR3 sequence: CASSLERWLIGGKNIQYF. CDR3 DNA: TGTGCCAGCAGCTTAGAACGGTGGCTTATCGGGGGCAAAAACATTCAGTACTTC.

The chain combines TRBV9 with TRBJ1-5; possibly TRBD1 for D (5 bases). V lost 0 bases, J lost 0 bases, and 7 bases lay in between. In germline, CDR1 is SGDLS, CDR2 YYNGEE. CDR3 length: 15 amino acids. The CDR3 coding sequence is TGTGCCAGCAGCGTAGGCGACAGTAGCAATCAGCCCCAGCATTTT. The encoded protein is CASSVGDSSNQPQHF.

The chain couples TRBV7-9 to TRBJ2-5; D is undetermined. The V gene's germline CDR1 is SEHNR and CDR2 FQNEAQ (reference sequence). V was trimmed by 0 bases and J by 2 bases, leaving 7 bases between them. CDR3 length: 14 residues. The CDR3 sequence: CASSLAQQQETQYF. The CDR3 DNA reads as TGTGCCAGCAGCTTAGCGCAACAGCAAGAGACCCAGTACTTC.

V and J are TRBV20-1 and TRBJ2-5; possibly TRBD1 for D (6 bases). Trimming removed 1 base at V and 4 bases at J, with 19 bases between. Germline V gene data show CDR1 as DFQATT and CDR2 as SNEGSKA (reference sequence). The CDR3 contains 16 residues. Here the CDR3 DNA reads TGCAGTGCTAGAGCCCATACGGACAGTGAGAGAGAGACCCAGTACTTC. It is translated as CSARAHTDSERETQYF.

The V gene is TRBV10-3, the J gene TRBJ2-1; no clear D. The V gene's germline CDR1 is ENHRY and CDR2 SYGVKD. The ends were cut back, 3 bases at V and 4 bases at J, with 4 bases in the middle. The CDR3 is made up of 12 amino acids. The DNA for the CDR3 is TGTGCCATCAGTGACGAATACAATGAGCAGTTCTTC. Encoded protein: CAISDEYNEQFF.

CDR3 sequence: CAISETGGTEQYF. CDR3 in DNA: TGTGCCATCAGTGAGACGGGGGGCACCGAGCAGTACTTC. The chain uses TRBV10-3 and TRBJ2-7, with D perhaps TRBD2 (7 bases). The CDR3 covers 13 residues. CDR1 is ENHRY, CDR2 SYGVKD, per germline. Trimming shortened V by 2 bases and J by 6 bases, and 11 bases separated the two germline ends.

The V and J genes are TRBV27 and TRBJ2-1, with TRBD1 as a possible D gene (7 bases). CDR3 length: 13 amino acids. With 6 bases removed from V and 5 bases from J, the gap between germline ends came to 11 bases. Germline loops: CDR1 MNHEY, CDR2 SMNVEV (reference sequence). CDR3 in amino acids: CASRSGGNNEQFF. Written as DNA, the CDR3 is TGTGCCAGCAGGTCAGGGGGGAACAATGAGCAGTTCTTC.

The chain employs TRBV12-3 or TRBV12-4 and TRBJ2-1, with D possibly matching TRBD2 (6 bases). V was cut by 1 base and J by 8 bases, with 6 bases left in between. The CDR3 length is 12 residues. In DNA form, the CDR3 reads TGTGCCAGCAGTTTAGGGGAGGATGAGCAGTTCTTC. Residues: CASSLGEDEQFF.